This TCR beta chain is from a study of OX40 agonist ivuxolimab in advanced cancers. Whole-study results and caveats: CD4+ and CD8+ blood T cells expanded clonally by week 6 at 0.1 to 3.0 mg/kg.

The CDR3 is made up of 14 amino acids. V shed 7 bases and J shed 2 bases, with 15 bases lying between them. CDR1 and CDR2 (germline): MNHEY, SVGAGI. Sequencing was performed with immunoSEQ multiplex PCR; in TCRdb, only in-frame clones are kept and a portion is missing. The sample records 34,000 or so clones, approximately 87% being singletons. With regard to this clone: The target antigen is unknown.

This rearrangement joins TRBV6-5 to TRBJ2-7; D remains ambiguous. The sample was CD4+ or CD8+ T cells sorted from blood, taken in a trial of the OX40 agonist ivuxolimab. The clonotype comes from an adult with an advanced solid tumor such as melanoma, head and neck, liver or kidney cancer. As DNA, the CDR3 is TGTGCCAGCATCACTAACAGAATCCCCTACGAGCAGTACTTC. It specifies CASITNRIPYEQYF.